This T cell receptor (beta chain) comes out of a study of blood T cell repertoires in COVID-19. About the research overall: Researchers got acute and convalescent COVID-19 samples from the United States, Italy and Spain.

Seattle's enrolled individuals joined amid active infection and were then monitored longitudinally. Authors' processing steps: Amplification from reference gene primers served as the basis for estimated nucleated cell counts. Profiled with immunoSEQ multiplex PCR; TCRdb holds only in-frame clones, not every one. The V and J calls and clone size come from that table; D and trimming were worked out from the DNA. Found here are around 260,000 clones, 80% to 85% of them singletons; the top ten hold 15% to 17%. This TCR was recovered from an older person with COVID-19, enrolled during active disease. Material: peripheral blood.

The chain's CDR3 is CASSVGDPGGGGYTF. Here the CDR3 DNA reads TGTGCCAGCAGCGTAGGCGATCCAGGAGGAGGTGGCTACACCTTC. V gene TRBV9 combines with J gene TRBJ1-2; D is unclear. This CDR3 is 15 amino acids long. The germline V gene has CDR1 SGDLS and CDR2 YYNGEE. V lost 0 bases and J lost 7, with 16 bases in between.